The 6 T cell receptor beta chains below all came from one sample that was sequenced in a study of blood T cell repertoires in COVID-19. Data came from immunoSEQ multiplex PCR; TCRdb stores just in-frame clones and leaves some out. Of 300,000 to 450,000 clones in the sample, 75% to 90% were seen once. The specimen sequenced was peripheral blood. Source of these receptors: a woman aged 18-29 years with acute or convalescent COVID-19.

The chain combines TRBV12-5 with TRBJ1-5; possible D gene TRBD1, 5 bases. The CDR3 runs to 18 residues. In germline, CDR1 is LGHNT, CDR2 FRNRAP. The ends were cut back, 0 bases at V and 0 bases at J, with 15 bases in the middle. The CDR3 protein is CASGLVREDTISNQPQHF. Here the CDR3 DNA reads TGTGCTAGTGGTTTGGTACGCGAGGACACCATTAGCAATCAGCCCCAGCATTTT.

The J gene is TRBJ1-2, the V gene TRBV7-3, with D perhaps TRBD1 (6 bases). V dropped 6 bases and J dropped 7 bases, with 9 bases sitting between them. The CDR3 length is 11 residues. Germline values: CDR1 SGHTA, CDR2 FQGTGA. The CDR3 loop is CASSSGAGYTF. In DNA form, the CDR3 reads TGTGCCAGCAGTTCAGGGGCTGGCTACACCTTC.

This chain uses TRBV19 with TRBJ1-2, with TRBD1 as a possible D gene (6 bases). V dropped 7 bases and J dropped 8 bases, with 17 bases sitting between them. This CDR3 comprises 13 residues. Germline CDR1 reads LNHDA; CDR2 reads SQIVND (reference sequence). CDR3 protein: CASKVSAGEGYTF. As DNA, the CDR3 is TGTGCCAGTAAGGTTTCGGCAGGGGAAGGCTACACCTTC.

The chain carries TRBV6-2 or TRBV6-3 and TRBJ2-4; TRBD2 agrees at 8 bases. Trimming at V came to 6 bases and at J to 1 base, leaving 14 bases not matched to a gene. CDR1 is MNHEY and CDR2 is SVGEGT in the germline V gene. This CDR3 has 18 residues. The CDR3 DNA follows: TGTGCCAGCAGCCCTACCTCGGGGGGGGGAAAGGCCAAAAACATTCAGTACTTC. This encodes CASSPTSGGGKAKNIQYF.

The CDR3: CATGNGQNTGELFF. CDR3 DNA sequence: TGTGCCACCGGGAACGGACAGAACACCGGGGAGCTGTTTTTT. This chain joins TRBV15 and TRBJ2-2; tentative D call: TRBD1 (5 bases). The CDR3 runs to 14 residues. CDR1 is LNHNV and CDR2 is YYDKDF in the germline V gene (reference sequence). The V and J ends lost 8 bases and 1 base respectively, with 11 bases between them.

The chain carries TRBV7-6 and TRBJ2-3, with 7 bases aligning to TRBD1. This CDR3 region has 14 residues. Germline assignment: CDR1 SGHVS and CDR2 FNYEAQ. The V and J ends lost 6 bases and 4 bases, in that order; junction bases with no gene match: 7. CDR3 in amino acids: CASRPDRAADTQYF. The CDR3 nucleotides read TGTGCCAGCAGGCCCGACAGGGCGGCAGATACGCAGTATTTT.